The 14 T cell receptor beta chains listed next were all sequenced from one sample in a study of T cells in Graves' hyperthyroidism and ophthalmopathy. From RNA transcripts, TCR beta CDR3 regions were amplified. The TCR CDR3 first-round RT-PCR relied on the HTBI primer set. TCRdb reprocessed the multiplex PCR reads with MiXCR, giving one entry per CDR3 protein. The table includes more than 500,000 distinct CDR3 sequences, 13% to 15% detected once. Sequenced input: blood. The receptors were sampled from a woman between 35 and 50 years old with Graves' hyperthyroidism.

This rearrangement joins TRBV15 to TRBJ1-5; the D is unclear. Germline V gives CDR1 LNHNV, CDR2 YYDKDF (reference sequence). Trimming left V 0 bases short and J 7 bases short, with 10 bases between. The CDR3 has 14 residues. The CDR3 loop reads CATSRDKVNQPQHF. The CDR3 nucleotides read TGTGCCACCAGCAGAGATAAAGTAAACCAGCCCCAGCATTTT.

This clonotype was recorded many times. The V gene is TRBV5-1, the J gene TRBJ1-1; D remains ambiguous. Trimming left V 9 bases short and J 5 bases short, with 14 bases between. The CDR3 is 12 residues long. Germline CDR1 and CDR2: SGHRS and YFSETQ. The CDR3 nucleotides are TGCGCCACCCGAGGAGCGGGTACTGAAGCTTTCTTT. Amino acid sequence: CATRGAGTEAFF.

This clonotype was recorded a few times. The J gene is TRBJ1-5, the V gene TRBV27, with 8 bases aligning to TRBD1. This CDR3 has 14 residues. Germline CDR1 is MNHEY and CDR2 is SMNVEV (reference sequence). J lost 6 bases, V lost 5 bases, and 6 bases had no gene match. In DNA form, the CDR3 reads TGTGCCAGCAGTAGGACAGGGTTGGGTCAGCCCCAGCATTTT. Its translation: CASSRTGLGQPQHF.

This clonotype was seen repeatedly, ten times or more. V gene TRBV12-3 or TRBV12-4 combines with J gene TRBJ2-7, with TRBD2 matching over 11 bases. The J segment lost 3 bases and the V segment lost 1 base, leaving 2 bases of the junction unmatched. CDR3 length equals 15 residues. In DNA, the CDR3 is TGTGCCAGCAGTTTAGTTACTAGCGGGAGCTACGAGCAGTACTTC. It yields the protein CASSLVTSGSYEQYF.

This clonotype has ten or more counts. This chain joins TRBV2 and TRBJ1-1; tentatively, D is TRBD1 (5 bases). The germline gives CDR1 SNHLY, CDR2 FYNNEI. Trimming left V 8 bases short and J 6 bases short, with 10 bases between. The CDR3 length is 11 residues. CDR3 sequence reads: CASPGGAEAFF. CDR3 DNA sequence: TGTGCCAGCCCCGGGGGGGCTGAAGCTTTCTTT.

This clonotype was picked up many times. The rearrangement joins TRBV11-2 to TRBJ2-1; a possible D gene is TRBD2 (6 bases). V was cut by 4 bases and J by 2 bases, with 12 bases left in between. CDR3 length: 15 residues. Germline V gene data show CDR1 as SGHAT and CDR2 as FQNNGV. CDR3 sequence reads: CASSSAGDPYNEQFF. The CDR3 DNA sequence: TGTGCCAGCAGCTCAGCGGGCGACCCCTACAATGAGCAGTTCTTC.

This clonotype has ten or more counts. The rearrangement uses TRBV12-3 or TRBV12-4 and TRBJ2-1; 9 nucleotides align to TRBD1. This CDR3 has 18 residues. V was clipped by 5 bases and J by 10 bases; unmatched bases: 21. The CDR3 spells CASSPYAVGDRAGVEQFF. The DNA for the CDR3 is TGTGCCAGCAGTCCATATGCCGTCGGGGACAGGGCCGGAGTGGAGCAGTTCTTC.

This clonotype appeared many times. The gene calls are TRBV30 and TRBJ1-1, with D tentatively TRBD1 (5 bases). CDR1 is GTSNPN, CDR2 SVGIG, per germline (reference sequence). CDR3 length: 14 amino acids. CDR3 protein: CASAFDSMNTEAFF. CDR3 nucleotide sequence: TGTGCTTCAGCCTTCGACAGCATGAACACTGAAGCTTTCTTT. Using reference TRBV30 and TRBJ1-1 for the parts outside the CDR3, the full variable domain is SQTIHQWPATLVQPVGSPLSLECTVEGTSNPNLYWYRQAAGRGLQLLFYSVGIGQISSEVPQNLSASRPQDRQFILSSKKLLLSDSGFYLCASAFDSMNTEAFFGQGTRLTVV.

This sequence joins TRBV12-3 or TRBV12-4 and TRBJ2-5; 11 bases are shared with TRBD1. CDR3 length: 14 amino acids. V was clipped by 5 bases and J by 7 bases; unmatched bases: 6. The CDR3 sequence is CASSRDRGFGTQYF. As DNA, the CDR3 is TGTGCCAGCAGTCGGGACAGGGGGTTCGGGACCCAGTACTTC.

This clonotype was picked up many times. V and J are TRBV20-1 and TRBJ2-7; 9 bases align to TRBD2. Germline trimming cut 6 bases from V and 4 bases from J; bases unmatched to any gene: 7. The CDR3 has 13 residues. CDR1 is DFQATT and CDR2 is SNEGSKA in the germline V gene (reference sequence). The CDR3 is CSALAGVRYEQYF. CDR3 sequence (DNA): TGCAGTGCCTTAGCGGGAGTAAGATACGAGCAGTACTTC.

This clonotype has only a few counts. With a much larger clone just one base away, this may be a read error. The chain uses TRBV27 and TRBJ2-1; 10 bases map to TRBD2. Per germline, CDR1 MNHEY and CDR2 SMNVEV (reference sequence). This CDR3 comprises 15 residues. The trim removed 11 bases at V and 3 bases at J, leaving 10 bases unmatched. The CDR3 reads CAGASGSGVYNEQFF. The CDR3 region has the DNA TGTGCCGGTGCTAGCGGGAGTGGGGTCTACAATGAGCAGTTCTTC.

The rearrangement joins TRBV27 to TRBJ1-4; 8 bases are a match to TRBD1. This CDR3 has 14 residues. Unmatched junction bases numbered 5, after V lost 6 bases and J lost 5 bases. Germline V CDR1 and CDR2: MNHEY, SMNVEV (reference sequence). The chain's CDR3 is CASRRQGQNEKLFF. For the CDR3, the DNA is TGTGCCAGCAGGCGACAGGGGCAAAATGAAAAACTGTTTTTT. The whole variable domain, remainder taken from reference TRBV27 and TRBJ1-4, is EAQVTQNPRYLITVTGKKLTVTCSQNMNHEYMSWYRQDPGLGLRQIYYSMNVEVTDKGDVPEGYKVSRKEKRNFPLILESPSPNQTSLYFCASRRQGQNEKLFFGSGTQLSVL.

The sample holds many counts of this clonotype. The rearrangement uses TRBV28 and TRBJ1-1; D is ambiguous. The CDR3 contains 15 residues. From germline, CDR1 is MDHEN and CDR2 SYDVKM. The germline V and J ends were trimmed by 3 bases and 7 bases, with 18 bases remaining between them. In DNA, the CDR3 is TGTGCCAGCAGTTTTCTCCTCCGGGAAGTGGGTGAAGCTTTCTTT. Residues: CASSFLLREVGEAFF.

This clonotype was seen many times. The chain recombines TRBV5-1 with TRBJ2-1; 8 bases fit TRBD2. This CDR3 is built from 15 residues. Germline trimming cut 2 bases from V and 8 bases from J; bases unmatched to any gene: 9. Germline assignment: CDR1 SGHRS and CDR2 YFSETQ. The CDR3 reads CASSFRAGVSDEQFF. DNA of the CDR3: TGCGCCAGCAGCTTTCGAGCGGGAGTTAGCGATGAGCAGTTCTTC.